Listed below are T cell receptor beta chains from one sample, sequenced in a study of T cells in Graves' hyperthyroidism and ophthalmopathy. Using its own MiXCR run on the multiplex PCR reads, TCRdb lists one record per CDR3 protein. Here the sample spans 300,000 to 500,000 distinct CDR3 sequences, 11% to 15% being singletons. Material: blood. The receptors come from a man aged 50-59 years with Graves' ophthalmopathy. Each CDR3 is given with its conserved first and last residue. D genes are given only for firm matches. Clone size is given for some rows only: seen once, a few or many times, or a class if the clone is expanded.

clone size: many
V gene: TRBV6-2/TRBV6-3
J gene: TRBJ1-1
D gene: .
CDR3 protein: CASSYPGTPNTEAFF
CDR3 DNA: TGTGCCAGCAGTTATCCTGGGACACCGAACACTGAAGCTTTCTTT

clone size: many
V gene: TRBV20-1
J gene: TRBJ2-3
D gene: .
CDR3 protein: CSASLRSGDTQYF
CDR3 DNA: TGCAGTGCTAGTCTTCGGAGCGGGGATACGCAGTATTTT

clone size: many
V gene: TRBV24-1
J gene: TRBJ2-3
D gene: .
CDR3 protein: CATSDFQEDTQYF
CDR3 DNA: TGTGCCACCAGTGATTTCCAGGAGGATACGCAGTATTTT

clone size: many
V gene: TRBV5-1
J gene: TRBJ2-7
D gene: .
CDR3 protein: CASSSFSGQLEQYF
CDR3 DNA: TGCGCCAGCAGCTCCTTCTCTGGACAGCTTGAGCAGTACTTC

clone size: .
V gene: TRBV7-8
J gene: TRBJ2-1
D gene: TRBD2
CDR3 protein: CASQRGGLADYNEQFF
CDR3 DNA: TGTGCCAGCCAACGGGGGGGGCTAGCGGATTACAATGAGCAGTTCTTC

clone size: .
V gene: TRBV29-1
J gene: TRBJ1-5
D gene: .
CDR3 protein: CSAAGTRNQPQHF
CDR3 DNA: TGCAGCGCAGCCGGGACACGCAATCAGCCCCAGCATTTT

clone size: many
V gene: TRBV2
J gene: TRBJ1-4
D gene: .
CDR3 protein: CASSRTAREKLFF
CDR3 DNA: TGTGCCAGCAGTAGGACAGCTAGGGAAAAACTGTTTTTT

clone size: many
V gene: TRBV2
J gene: TRBJ2-5
D gene: TRBD1
CDR3 protein: CASSRDRGWPQYF
CDR3 DNA: TGTGCCAGCAGCAGGGACAGGGGGTGGCCCCAGTACTTC

clone size: many
V gene: TRBV3-1
J gene: TRBJ1-1
D gene: .
CDR3 protein: CASSHRGHRLNTEAFF
CDR3 DNA: TGTGCCAGCAGCCACCGAGGCCACAGGCTGAACACTGAAGCTTTCTTT

clone size: many
V gene: TRBV7-2
J gene: TRBJ2-1
D gene: .
CDR3 protein: CASSLEGGGGNEQFF
CDR3 DNA: TGTGCCAGCAGCTTGGAGGGGGGCGGGGGCAATGAGCAGTTCTTC

clone size: .
V gene: TRBV20-1
J gene: TRBJ1-6
D gene: TRBD1
CDR3 protein: CSAKAATGVNSPLHF
CDR3 DNA: TGCAGTGCTAAAGCTGCGACAGGGGTAAACTCACCCCTCCACTTT

clone size: many
V gene: TRBV29-1
J gene: TRBJ2-7
D gene: TRBD2
CDR3 protein: CSVGGLAGVEQYF
CDR3 DNA: TGCAGCGTTGGAGGGCTAGCGGGAGTGGAGCAGTACTTC

clone size: few
V gene: TRBV29-1
J gene: TRBJ2-2
D gene: TRBD1
CDR3 protein: CSVDLQGDSTGELFF
CDR3 DNA: TGCAGCGTTGATTTACAGGGGGACTCCACCGGGGAGCTGTTTTTT

clone size: few
V gene: TRBV20-1
J gene: TRBJ2-1
D gene: TRBD2
CDR3 protein: CSARDRLAGNEQFF
CDR3 DNA: TGCAGTGCTAGAGATCGACTAGCGGGGAATGAGCAGTTCTTC

clone size: many
V gene: TRBV6-1
J gene: TRBJ2-7
D gene: .
CDR3 protein: CASSESGSIYEQYF
CDR3 DNA: TGTGCCAGCAGTGAGTCCGGGAGTATATACGAGCAGTACTTC

clone size: .
V gene: TRBV14
J gene: TRBJ2-7
D gene: TRBD2
CDR3 protein: CASSQVSGRSYEQYF
CDR3 DNA: TGTGCCAGCAGCCAGGTTAGCGGGAGGTCCTACGAGCAGTACTTC

clone size: .
V gene: TRBV28
J gene: TRBJ2-3
D gene: TRBD2
CDR3 protein: CASSLGLYTDTQYF
CDR3 DNA: TGTGCCAGCAGTTTGGGACTATACACAGATACGCAGTATTTT